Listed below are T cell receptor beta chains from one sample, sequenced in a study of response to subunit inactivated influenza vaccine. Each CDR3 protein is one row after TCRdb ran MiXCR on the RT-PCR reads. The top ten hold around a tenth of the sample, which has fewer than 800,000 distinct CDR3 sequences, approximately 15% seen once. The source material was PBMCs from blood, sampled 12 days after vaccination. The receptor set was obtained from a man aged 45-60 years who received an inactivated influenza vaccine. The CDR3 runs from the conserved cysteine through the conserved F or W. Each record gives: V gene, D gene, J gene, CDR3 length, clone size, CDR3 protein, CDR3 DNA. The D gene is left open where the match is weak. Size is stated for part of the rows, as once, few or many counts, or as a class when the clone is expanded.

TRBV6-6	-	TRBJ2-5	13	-	CASSYGTRETQYF	TGTGCCAGCAGTTACGGGACCCGGGAGACCCAGTACTTC
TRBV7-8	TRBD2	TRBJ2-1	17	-	CASSSQAGGPSYNEQFF	TGTGCCAGCAGCTCCCAAGCGGGAGGGCCCTCCTACAATGAGCAGTTCTTC
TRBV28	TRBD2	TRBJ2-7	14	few	CASSEAGGKAEQYF	TGTGCCAGCAGTGAAGCGGGGGGTAAAGCCGAGCAGTACTTC
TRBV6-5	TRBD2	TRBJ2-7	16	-	CASSYSSSGSIYEQYF	TGTGCCAGCAGTTACTCATCTAGCGGGAGTATTTACGAGCAGTACTTC
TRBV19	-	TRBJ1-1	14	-	CASSGGWGSNGAFF	TGTGCCAGTAGCGGCGGTTGGGGGTCGAATGGTGCTTTCTTT
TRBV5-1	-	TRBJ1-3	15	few	CASRPQASSGNTIYF	TGCGCCAGCAGACCCCAGGCGAGCTCTGGAAACACCATATATTTT
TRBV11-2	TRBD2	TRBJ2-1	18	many	CASSLVWMGAGAYNEQFF	TGTGCCAGCAGCTTAGTGTGGATGGGAGCGGGGGCCTACAATGAGCAGTTCTTC
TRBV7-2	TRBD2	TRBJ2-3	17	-	CASSWGRGGGSTDTQYF	TGTGCCAGCAGTTGGGGGCGCGGGGGGGGTAGCACAGATACGCAGTATTTT
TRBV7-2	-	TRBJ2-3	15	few	CASSYPTGPTDTQYF	TGTGCCAGCAGTTATCCGACAGGACCCACAGATACGCAGTATTTT
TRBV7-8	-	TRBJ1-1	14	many	CASSFSGPGAEAFF	TGTGCCAGCAGCTTTAGCGGCCCAGGGGCTGAAGCTTTCTTT
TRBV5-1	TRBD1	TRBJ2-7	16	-	CASSLNFGQGTYEQYF	TGCGCCAGCAGCCTTAATTTCGGACAGGGGACCTACGAGCAGTACTTC
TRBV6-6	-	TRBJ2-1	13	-	CASSYSRTEEQFF	TGTGCCAGCAGTTACTCCCGGACGGAAGAGCAGTTCTTC
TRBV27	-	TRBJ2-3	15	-	CASSSGAVFTDTQYF	TGTGCCAGCAGTTCCGGGGCCGTTTTCACAGATACGCAGTATTTT
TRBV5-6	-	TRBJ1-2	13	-	CASSLAQGSGYTF	TGTGCCAGCAGCTTGGCGCAAGGGAGTGGCTACACCTTC
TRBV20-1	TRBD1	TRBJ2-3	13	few	CTASRGPGDTQYF	TGCACTGCTAGTAGGGGGCCAGGAGATACGCAGTATTTT
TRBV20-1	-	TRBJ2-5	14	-	CSANPPPQGETQYF	TGCAGTGCTAACCCTCCCCCACAGGGAGAGACCCAGTACTTC
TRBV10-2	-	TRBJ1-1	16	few	CASSERGLPMNTEAFF	TGCGCCAGCAGTGAAAGGGGTTTACCGATGAACACTGAAGCTTTCTTT
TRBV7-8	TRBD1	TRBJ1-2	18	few	CASSLESTGDYYFYGYTF	TGTGCCAGCAGCTTAGAATCGACAGGGGATTACTACTTCTATGGCTACACCTTC
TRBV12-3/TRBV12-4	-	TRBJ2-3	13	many	CASSWGSTDTQYF	TGTGCCAGCAGTTGGGGCAGCACAGATACGCAGTATTTT
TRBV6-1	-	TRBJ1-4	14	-	CASSPRVSGEKLFF	TGTGCCAGCAGTCCAAGGGTGTCGGGTGAAAAACTGTTTTTT
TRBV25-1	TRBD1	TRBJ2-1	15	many	CASRKGTGPYNEQFF	TGTGCCAGCAGAAAAGGGACAGGGCCTTACAATGAGCAGTTCTTC
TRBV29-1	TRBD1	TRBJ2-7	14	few	CSVARTGDPYEQYF	TGCAGCGTTGCCAGGACAGGGGATCCCTACGAGCAGTACTTC
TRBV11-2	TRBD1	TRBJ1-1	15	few	CASSSHRGKRTEAFF	TGTGCCAGCAGCTCACACAGGGGGAAACGCACTGAAGCTTTCTTT
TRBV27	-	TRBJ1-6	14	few	CASRTPSYNSPLHF	TGTGCCAGCAGGACACCCTCCTATAATTCACCCCTCCACTTT
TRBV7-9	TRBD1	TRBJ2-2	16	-	CASSPGDRGLAGELFF	TGTGCCAGCAGCCCGGGGGACAGGGGGCTTGCCGGGGAGCTGTTTTTT
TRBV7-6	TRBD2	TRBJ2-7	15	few	CASSGGLAGTYEQYF	TGTGCCAGCAGCGGCGGACTAGCGGGAACCTACGAGCAGTACTTC
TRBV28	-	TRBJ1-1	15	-	CASSSSLGAGAEAFF	TGTGCCAGCAGCAGCTCGTTGGGAGCCGGGGCTGAAGCTTTCTTT
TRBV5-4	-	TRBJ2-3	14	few	CASRPGEHTDTQYF	TGTGCCAGCAGGCCGGGAGAGCACACAGATACGCAGTATTTT
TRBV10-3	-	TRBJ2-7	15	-	CAISYNEAEVYEQYF	TGTGCCATCAGTTATAATGAAGCGGAGGTCTACGAGCAGTACTTC
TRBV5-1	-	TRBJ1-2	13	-	CASSLVAARGYTF	TGCGCCAGCAGCTTGGTGGCAGCTCGCGGCTACACCTTC
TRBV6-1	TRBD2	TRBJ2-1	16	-	CASSVSFGAGTNEQFF	TGTGCCAGCAGTGTGTCTTTTGGAGCGGGAACCAATGAGCAGTTCTTC
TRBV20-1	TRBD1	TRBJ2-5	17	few	CSARDWRKTGGKETQYF	TGCAGTGCTAGAGATTGGAGAAAAACAGGGGGCAAAGAGACCCAGTACTTC